This is a list of T cell receptor beta chains from one sample in a study of T cells in Graves' hyperthyroidism and ophthalmopathy. Via MiXCR, TCRdb re-called the multiplex PCR reads, giving one row per CDR3 protein. Of about 350,000 distinct CDR3 sequences listed, around 15% are singletons. Sequenced sample: blood. Receptors originate from a woman between 35 and 50 years old with Graves' ophthalmopathy. CDR3s include the opening cysteine and the closing phenylalanine or tryptophan.

CDR3aa	v_gene
CASSLDMYEQYF	TRBV11-2
CASSLDRANSPLHF	TRBV5-8
CSARDRQETQYF	TRBV20-1
CASSGQGSSFQYF	TRBV3-1
CAGQGDGYTF	TRBV2
CAWSLLKDRDTEAFF	TRBV30
CAIHGARNEQFF	TRBV19
CATSDTTGIAQPQHF	TRBV24-1
CASSPGTGRSSEETQYF	TRBV7-9
CSARRRSSGNTIYF	TRBV20-1
CASSTVSQGHNSPLHF	TRBV7-2
CASSSTGGSGTNEKLFF	TRBV3-1
CASSFQLAGGIRTGELFF	TRBV27
CASSSLLVLSSYNEQFF	TRBV13
CSVEGFSGRAPETQYF	TRBV29-1
CASSQDPGTNQPQHF	TRBV4-1
CAIRGTGTGYTF	TRBV10-3
CSASPGQLKERQFF	TRBV20-1
CASSLLSGTGNQETQYF	TRBV27
CASSIDRARAEAFF	TRBV6-2/TRBV6-3
CASSGGSGAFNEKLFF	TRBV2
CASSGGGKITPQHF	TRBV5-8